The sequence of this TCR beta chain was determined in a study of PD-L1 blockade in urothelial cancer. The germline CDR1 and CDR2 sequences are SNHLY and FYNNEI. V trimming: 7 bases; J trimming: 0 bases; junction bases outside the gene matches: 0. The length of the CDR3 is 15 residues. Every PCR was spiked with synthetic TCR analog templates. The repertoire was sequenced with immunoSEQ multiplex PCR; TCRdb's copy has only in-frame clones and lacks some. Altogether around 45,000 clones are present, around 88% being singletons, with the ten largest covering roughly 3.6%. The source is an elderly man with urothelial cancer. This sequence joins TRBV2 and TRBJ2-2, with 12 positions matching TRBD2. The sample in question was PBMCs, obtained around atezolizumab (anti-PD-L1) treatment. CDR3 sequence (DNA): TGTGCCAGCACTAGCGGGAGGGCGAACACCGGGGAGCTGTTTTTT. Its translation is CASTSGRANTGELFF.